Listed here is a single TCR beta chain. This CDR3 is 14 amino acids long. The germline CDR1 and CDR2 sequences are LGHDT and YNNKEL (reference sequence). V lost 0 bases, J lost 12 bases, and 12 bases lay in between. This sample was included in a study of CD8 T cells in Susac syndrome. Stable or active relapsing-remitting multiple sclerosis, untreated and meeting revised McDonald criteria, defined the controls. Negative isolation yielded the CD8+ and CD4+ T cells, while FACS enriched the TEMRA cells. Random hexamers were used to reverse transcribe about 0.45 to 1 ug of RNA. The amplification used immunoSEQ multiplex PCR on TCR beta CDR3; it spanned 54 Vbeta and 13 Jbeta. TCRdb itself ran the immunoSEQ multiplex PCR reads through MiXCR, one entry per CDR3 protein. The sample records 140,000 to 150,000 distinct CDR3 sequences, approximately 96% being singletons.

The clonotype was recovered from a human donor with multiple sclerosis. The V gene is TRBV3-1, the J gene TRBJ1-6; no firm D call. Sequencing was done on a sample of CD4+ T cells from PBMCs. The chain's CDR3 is CASSQDQRAGPLHF. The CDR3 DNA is TGTGCCAGCAGCCAAGATCAGCGGGCAGGACCCCTCCACTTT.